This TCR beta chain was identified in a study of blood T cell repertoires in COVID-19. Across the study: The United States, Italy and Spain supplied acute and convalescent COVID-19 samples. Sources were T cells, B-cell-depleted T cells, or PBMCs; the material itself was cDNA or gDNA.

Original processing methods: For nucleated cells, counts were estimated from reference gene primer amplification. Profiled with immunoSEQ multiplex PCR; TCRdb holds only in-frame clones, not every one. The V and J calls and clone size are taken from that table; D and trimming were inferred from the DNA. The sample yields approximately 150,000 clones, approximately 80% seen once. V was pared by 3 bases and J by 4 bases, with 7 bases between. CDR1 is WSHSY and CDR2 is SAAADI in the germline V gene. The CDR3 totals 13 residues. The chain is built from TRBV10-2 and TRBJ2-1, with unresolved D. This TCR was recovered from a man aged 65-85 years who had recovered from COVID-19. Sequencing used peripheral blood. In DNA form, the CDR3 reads TGCGCCAGCAGTGAAGGCAGGTACAATGAGCAGTTCTTC. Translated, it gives CASSEGRYNEQFF.